One T cell receptor (beta chain) is described in this entry. Antigen unknown. Germline V lookup: CDR1 SGHTA, CDR2 FQGNSA. The CDR3 is made up of 15 amino acids. V was shortened by 3 bases and J by 0 bases, with 9 bases between the two germline ends. This record comes from a study of cytomegalovirus exposure and HLA in healthy donors. Study at large: In a previous analysis, around 120 million unique TCR beta sequences were found from roughly 200 million T cells. Broader study findings: A prior analysis recorded that most TCR beta V segments were productive about 87% or about 30% of the time. A later analysis reportedly identified an Asian-associated ancestry cluster as carrying fewer N-insertions than the roughly 670-donor mean. A later analysis linked a missense variant in DCLRE1C to the trimming of TCR beta V and J genes.

PCR employed 60 Vbeta and 13 Jbeta primers. Assay: immunoSEQ multiplex PCR; the TCRdb copy retains only in-frame clones and omits some. The repertoire includes 97,000 or so clones, 80% to 85% of them detected once, and about 1.5% sits in the top ten. The chain recombines TRBV7-2 with TRBJ2-1, with D possibly TRBD2 on 6 matching bases. The sequenced material came from PBMCs. The receptor was derived from a man aged 35 to 55 in good health and CMV-seronegative. The CDR3 sequence: CASSFGGSSYNEQFF. As DNA, the CDR3 is TGTGCCAGCAGCTTTGGGGGGAGCTCCTACAATGAGCAGTTCTTC.